Presented here are 18 T cell receptor beta chains from one specimen sequenced in a study of CD8+ T cells in alopecia areata (dated by TCRdb to the late 2010s). The meaning of the sample's time point label: baseline before oral tofacitinib. Library preparation was by the immunoSEQ multiplex PCR assay. RNA was extracted from all samples and reverse transcribed into cDNA, which served as template for TCR sequencing. TCRdb retrieved this table from immuneACCESS and kept in-frame rearrangements only. Not all clones are present; in checked studies, unresolved V genes account for under half, and no reason is known for the remainder. The sample table shows approximately 150,000 clones, and approximately 50% are seen once. The ten most abundant clones make up roughly 0.9% of the sample. The input for sequencing was CD4+ T cells sorted from blood, taken at week 0. The receptors here all came from a human donor with alopecia areata.

Note on this clone: Other DNA sequences in the same sample also yield this CDR3. The gene calls are TRBV5-1 and TRBJ2-3; D is ambiguous. The CDR3 length is 11 residues. V shed 0 bases and J shed 8 bases, with 4 bases lying between them. The germline V gene has CDR1 SGHRS and CDR2 YFSETQ. The CDR3 loop reads CASSLEATQYF. The CDR3 nucleotides are TGCGCCAGCAGCTTGGAAGCTACGCAGTATTTT.

This chain links TRBV9 with TRBJ2-5; TRBD2 agrees at 15 bases. Losses at the gene ends were 4 bases for V and 2 bases for J; bases not matched to a gene: 3. The CDR3 has 16 amino acids. Germline V gene lookup returns CDR1 SGDLS and CDR2 YYNGEE. CDR3: CASSPGLAGGQETQYF. CDR3 sequence (DNA): TGTGCCAGCAGCCCGGGACTAGCGGGAGGACAAGAGACCCAGTACTTC.

The chain uses TRBV7-3 and TRBJ2-1, with D perhaps being TRBD1 or TRBD2 (5 bases each). Trimming took 5 bases from V and 0 from J, leaving 11 bases between them. Germline CDR1 reads SGHTA; CDR2 reads FQGTGA. This CDR3 has 15 amino acids. The CDR3 sequence: CASSPRDDSYNEQFF. The CDR3, as DNA: TGTGCCAGCAGCCCCCGGGACGACTCCTACAATGAGCAGTTCTTC.

The V gene is TRBV30, the J gene TRBJ1-2, with D possibly being TRBD1 (6 bases). This CDR3 has 12 amino acids. V lost 2 bases to trimming and J lost 4 bases, with 8 bases between them. Germline V CDR1 and CDR2: GTSNPN, SVGIG (reference sequence). The CDR3 DNA is TGTGCCTGGAGTACAGGGCCCTATGGCTACACCTTC. Amino acids: CAWSTGPYGYTF.

The chain joins TRBV5-4 to TRBJ1-2; D is undetermined. Trimming left V 4 bases short and J 3 bases short, with 25 bases between. CDR3 length: 18 residues. Germline CDR1 and CDR2: SGHNT and YYREEE (reference sequence). Written as DNA, the CDR3 is TGTGCCAGCAGCAAGGGAGGTAGTCCAGTCCGGTGGGACTATGGCTACACCTTC. Encoded protein: CASSKGGSPVRWDYGYTF.

The V and J genes are TRBV11-1 and TRBJ2-2; the match to TRBD2 covers 9 bases. The junction had 5 bases not matched to a gene; V was cut back by 3 bases and J by 6 bases. Germline V lookup: CDR1 SGHAT, CDR2 FQDESV (reference sequence). The CDR3 sequence is 15 residues long. The CDR3, as DNA: TGTGCCAGCAGCTTTGCAGCGGGAGGTCCCGGGGAGCTGTTTTTT. Translation: CASSFAAGGPGELFF.

In its sample, this clone was seen a few times. The V and J genes are TRBV30 and TRBJ1-6; D not certain. This CDR3 is built from 13 residues. The ends were cut back, 4 bases at V and 9 bases at J, with 13 bases in the middle. CDR1 and CDR2 from the germline V gene are GTSNPN and SVGIG (reference sequence). CDR3 coding DNA: TGTGCCTGGACGCGGCGAGTCGGTTCACCCCTCCACTTT. Translating gives CAWTRRVGSPLHF.

CDR3: CSIDGAPYGYTF. The DNA of the CDR3 is TGCAGTATCGATGGGGCCCCGTATGGCTACACCTTC. The chain uses TRBV29-1 and TRBJ1-2; a possible D gene is TRBD1 (5 bases). The germline V gene encodes CDR1 SQVTM and CDR2 ANQGSEA. The length of the CDR3 is 12 residues.

The V call is TRBV5-1, the J call TRBJ2-1; 8 nucleotides match TRBD2. J lost 7 bases, V lost 2 bases, and 8 bases had no gene match. The germline gives CDR1 SGHRS, CDR2 YFSETQ. The CDR3 is 15 residues long. CDR3: CASSLLGTRSNEQFF. CDR3 coding DNA: TGCGCCAGCAGCTTACTCGGGACTAGATCAAATGAGCAGTTCTTC.

The chain employs TRBV30 and TRBJ2-5, with D possibly matching TRBD1 (6 bases). Per germline, CDR1 GTSNPN and CDR2 SVGIG (reference sequence). The CDR3 consists of 12 residues. The V and J ends lost 3 bases and 8 bases respectively, with 13 bases between them. The CDR3 sequence: CAWSTGKGTQYF. The CDR3 nucleotides read TGTGCCTGGAGCACAGGGAAGGGTACCCAGTACTTC.

The V gene is TRBV7-8, the J gene TRBJ2-7, with a tentative D call TRBD2 (5 bases). The V end lost 2 bases, the J end lost 0 bases, and 8 bases lay between the germline ends. CDR1 and CDR2 from the germline V gene are SGHVS and FQNEAQ. This CDR3 has 14 residues. The chain's CDR3 is CASSLQGSSYEQYF. CDR3 nucleotides: TGTGCCAGCAGCTTACAAGGGAGCTCCTACGAGCAGTACTTC. Together with reference TRBV7-8 and TRBJ2-7, the CDR3 gives the full variable domain: GAGVSQSPRYKVAKRGQDVALRCDPISGHVSLFWYQQALGQGPEFLTYFQNEAQLDKSGLPSDRFFAERPEGSVSTLKIQRTQQEDSAVYLCASSLQGSSYEQYFGPGTRLTVT.

This chain links TRBV29-1 with TRBJ1-2; TRBD1 might be the D (5 bases). From germline, CDR1 is SQVTM and CDR2 ANQGSEA. The CDR3 consists of 13 residues. The germline V and J ends were trimmed by 0 bases and 5 bases, with 10 bases remaining between them. The CDR3 bases are TGCAGCGTTGAAGAAGGACAAGGGTATGGCTACACCTTC. This sequence encodes CSVEEGQGYGYTF.

This clone turned up a few times. The CDR3 DNA is TGCGCCAGCAGCTGGAGCTTCGAAGAGACCCAGTACTTC. Its translation: CASSWSFEETQYF. The chain links TRBV5-1 to TRBJ2-5; D remains unclear. Trimming stripped 3 bases from V and 3 bases from J, with 9 bases between. Germline assignment: CDR1 SGHRS and CDR2 YFSETQ. This CDR3 is 13 amino acids long.

The chain links TRBV2 to TRBJ2-1; 8 bases are a match to TRBD2. CDR3 length: 16 amino acids. Germline trimming cut 8 bases from V and 8 bases from J; bases unmatched to any gene: 17. Germline V lookup: CDR1 SNHLY, CDR2 FYNNEI. The CDR3 loop reads CASQNAPGGPSDEQFF. DNA of the CDR3: TGTGCCAGCCAAAACGCCCCGGGAGGGCCCTCAGATGAGCAGTTCTTC.

The chain carries TRBV29-1 and TRBJ2-1; perhaps TRBD2 as D (6 bases). Trimming removed 5 bases at V and 0 bases at J, with 14 bases between. The CDR3 has 15 residues. Germline loops: CDR1 SQVTM, CDR2 ANQGSEA. The chain's CDR3 is CSVHSGFSSYNEQFF. The CDR3 bases are TGCAGCGTTCATAGCGGTTTTAGCTCCTACAATGAGCAGTTCTTC.

V is TRBV11-2 and J is TRBJ2-1; 7 bases fit TRBD2. From germline, CDR1 is SGHAT and CDR2 FQNNGV. V gave up 0 bases and J gave up 15 bases; unmatched junction bases: 5. The CDR3 has 12 amino acids. The CDR3 region is CASSLDLAGVFF. The DNA of the CDR3 is TGTGCCAGCAGCTTAGATCTTGCGGGAGTGTTCTTC.

V usage is TRBV2 and J usage is TRBJ2-5; 11 bases are shared with TRBD2. The trim removed 6 bases at V and 4 bases at J, leaving 7 bases unmatched. The CDR3 has 15 amino acids. The germline V gene has CDR1 SNHLY and CDR2 FYNNEI. CDR3 protein: CASRGTSGAGETQYF. Here the CDR3 DNA reads TGTGCCAGCAGGGGGACTAGCGGTGCGGGAGAGACCCAGTACTTC.

The chain uses TRBV11-2 and TRBJ2-5; D is unclear. CDR3 length: 13 residues. In germline, CDR1 is SGHAT, CDR2 FQNNGV. Between the trimmed V and J ends, which lost 5 bases and 1 base, there was a span of 8 bases. DNA for the CDR3: TGTGCCAGCAGCCGCGGTCCCCAAGAGACCCAGTACTTC. It codes for CASSRGPQETQYF.